This TCR beta chain emerged from a study of T-cell memory formation after mild COVID-19. Turning to the study itself: Clustering of TCRs was largely donor specific.

Study results and caveats: For second-wave clones that peaked at day 37, SARS-CoV-2 specificity went unverified.

Germline-derived CDR1 and CDR2 are LGHDT and YNNKEL (reference sequence). The CDR3 totals 14 residues. V trimming: 6 bases; J trimming: 0 bases; junction bases outside the gene matches: 4. In its sample, this clonotype was seen a few times. The antigen is not known. Employing constant-segment primers, 5'RACE generated TCR alpha and TCR beta cDNA libraries bearing sample barcodes and UMIs. Using its own MiXCR run on the 5' RACE reads, TCRdb lists one record per CDR3 protein. The sample records about 120,000 distinct CDR3 sequences, about 17% being singletons. The sample taken for sequencing was PBMCs or a T cell subset sorted from them (not recorded which). The rearrangement links TRBV3-1 to TRBJ2-7; 8 nucleotides align to TRBD1. This clonotype was sampled from an adult woman who had mild COVID-19 (a few samples of this study predate the infection). Cell type and time point are not known. The CDR3 bases are TGTGCCAGCAGGGGGACAGGTAGCTCCTACGAGCAGTACTTC. Protein: CASRGTGSSYEQYF.